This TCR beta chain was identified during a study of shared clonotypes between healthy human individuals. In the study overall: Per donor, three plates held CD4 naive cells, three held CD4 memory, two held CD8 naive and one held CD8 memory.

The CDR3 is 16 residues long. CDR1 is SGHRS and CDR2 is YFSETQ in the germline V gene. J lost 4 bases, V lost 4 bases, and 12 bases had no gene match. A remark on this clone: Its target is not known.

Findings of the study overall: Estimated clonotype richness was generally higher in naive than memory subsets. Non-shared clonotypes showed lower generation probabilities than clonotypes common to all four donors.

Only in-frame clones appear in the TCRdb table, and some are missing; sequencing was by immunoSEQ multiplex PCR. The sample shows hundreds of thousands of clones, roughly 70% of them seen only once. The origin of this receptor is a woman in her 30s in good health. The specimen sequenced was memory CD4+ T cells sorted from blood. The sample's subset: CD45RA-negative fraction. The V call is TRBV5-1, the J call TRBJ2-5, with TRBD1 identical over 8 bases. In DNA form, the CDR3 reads TGCGCCAGCAGCCCCCAAAGACAGGGGAGTTCAGAGACCCAGTACTTC. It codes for CASSPQRQGSSETQYF.